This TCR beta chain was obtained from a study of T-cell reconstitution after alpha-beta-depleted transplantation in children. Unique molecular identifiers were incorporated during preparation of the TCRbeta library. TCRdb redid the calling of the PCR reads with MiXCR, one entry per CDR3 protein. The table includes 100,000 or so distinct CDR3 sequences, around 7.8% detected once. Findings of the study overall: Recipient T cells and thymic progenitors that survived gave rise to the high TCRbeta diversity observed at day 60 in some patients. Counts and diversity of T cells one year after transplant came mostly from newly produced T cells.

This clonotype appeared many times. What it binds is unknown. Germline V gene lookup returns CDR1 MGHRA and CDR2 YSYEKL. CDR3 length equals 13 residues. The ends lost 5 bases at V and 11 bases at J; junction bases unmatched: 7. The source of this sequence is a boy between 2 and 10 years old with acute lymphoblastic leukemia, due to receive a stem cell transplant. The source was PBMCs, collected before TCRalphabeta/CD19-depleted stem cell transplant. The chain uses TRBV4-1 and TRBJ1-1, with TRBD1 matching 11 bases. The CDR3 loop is CASSGDRGVAAFF. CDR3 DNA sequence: TGCGCCAGCAGCGGGGACAGGGGGGTGGCGGCTTTCTTT.